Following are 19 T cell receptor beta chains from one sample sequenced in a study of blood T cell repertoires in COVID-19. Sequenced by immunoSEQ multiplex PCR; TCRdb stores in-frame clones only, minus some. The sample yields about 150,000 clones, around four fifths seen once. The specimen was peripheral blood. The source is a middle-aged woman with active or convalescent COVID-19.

Here the CDR3 DNA reads TGTGCCAGCAGTTCGCTCTCGACATTTTCTGGAAACACCATATATTTT. As protein: CASSSLSTFSGNTIYF. V is TRBV27 and J is TRBJ1-3; D gene uncertain. CDR1 MNHEY and CDR2 SMNVEV come from the germline V gene (reference sequence). The CDR3 runs 16 residues. V gave up 4 bases and J gave up 1 base, with 14 bases separating them.

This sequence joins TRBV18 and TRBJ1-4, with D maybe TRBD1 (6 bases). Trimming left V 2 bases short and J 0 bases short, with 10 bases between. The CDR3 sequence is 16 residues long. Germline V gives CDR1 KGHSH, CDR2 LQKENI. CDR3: CASSPYTGSTNEKLFF. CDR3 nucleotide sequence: TGTGCCAGCTCACCATACACAGGGTCAACTAATGAAAAACTGTTTTTT.

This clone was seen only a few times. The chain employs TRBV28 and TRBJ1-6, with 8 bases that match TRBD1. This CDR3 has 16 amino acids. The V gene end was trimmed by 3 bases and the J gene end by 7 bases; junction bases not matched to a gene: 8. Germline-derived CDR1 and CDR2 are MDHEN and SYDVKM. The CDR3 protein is CASSFPRGQGNSPLHF. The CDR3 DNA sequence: TGTGCCAGCAGTTTCCCTCGTGGACAGGGCAATTCACCCCTCCACTTT.

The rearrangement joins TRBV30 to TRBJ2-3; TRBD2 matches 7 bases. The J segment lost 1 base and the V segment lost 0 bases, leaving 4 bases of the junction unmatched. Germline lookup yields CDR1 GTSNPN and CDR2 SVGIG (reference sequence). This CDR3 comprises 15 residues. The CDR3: CAWSVGEGRTDTQYF. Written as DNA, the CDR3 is TGTGCCTGGAGTGTGGGGGAGGGCCGCACAGATACGCAGTATTTT.

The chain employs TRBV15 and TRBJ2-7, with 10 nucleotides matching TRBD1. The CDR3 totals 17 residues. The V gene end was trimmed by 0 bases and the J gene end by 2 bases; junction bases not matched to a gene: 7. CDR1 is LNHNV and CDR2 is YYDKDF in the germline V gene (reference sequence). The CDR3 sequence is CATSRDLRDRGPYEQYF. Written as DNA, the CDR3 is TGTGCCACCAGCAGAGATCTCCGGGACAGGGGTCCCTACGAGCAGTACTTC.

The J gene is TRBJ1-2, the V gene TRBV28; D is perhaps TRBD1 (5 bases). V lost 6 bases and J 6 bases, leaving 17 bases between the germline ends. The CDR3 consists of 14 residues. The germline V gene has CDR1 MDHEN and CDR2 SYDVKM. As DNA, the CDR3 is TGTGCCAGCAGGGGGCCATTCTCCCCAGATGGCTACACCTTC. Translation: CASRGPFSPDGYTF.

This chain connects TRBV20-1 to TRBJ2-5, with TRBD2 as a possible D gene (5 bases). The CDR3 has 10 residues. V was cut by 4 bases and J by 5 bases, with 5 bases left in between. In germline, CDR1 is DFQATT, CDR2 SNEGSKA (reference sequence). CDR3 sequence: CSATGETQYF. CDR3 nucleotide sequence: TGCAGTGCTACGGGGGAGACCCAGTACTTC.

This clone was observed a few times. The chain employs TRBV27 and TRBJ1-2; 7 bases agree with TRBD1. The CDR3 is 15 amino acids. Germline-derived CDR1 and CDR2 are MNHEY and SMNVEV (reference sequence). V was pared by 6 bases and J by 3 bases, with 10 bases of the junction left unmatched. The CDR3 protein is CASSRSMGQYYGYTF. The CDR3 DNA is TGTGCCAGCAGCCGGTCGATGGGACAGTACTATGGCTACACCTTC.

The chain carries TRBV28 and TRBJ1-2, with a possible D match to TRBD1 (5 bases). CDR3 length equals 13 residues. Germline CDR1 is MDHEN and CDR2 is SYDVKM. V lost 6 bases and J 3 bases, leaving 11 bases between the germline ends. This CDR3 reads CASSFGQDYGYTF. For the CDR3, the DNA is TGTGCCAGCAGCTTCGGACAAGACTATGGCTACACCTTC.

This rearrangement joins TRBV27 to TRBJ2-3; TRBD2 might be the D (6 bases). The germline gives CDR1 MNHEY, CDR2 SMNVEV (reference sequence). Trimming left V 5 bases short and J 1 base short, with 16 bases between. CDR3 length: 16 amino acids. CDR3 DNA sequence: TGTGCCAGCAGTCCGGGTCCGGGCGGGGGCACAGATACGCAGTATTTT. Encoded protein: CASSPGPGGGTDTQYF.

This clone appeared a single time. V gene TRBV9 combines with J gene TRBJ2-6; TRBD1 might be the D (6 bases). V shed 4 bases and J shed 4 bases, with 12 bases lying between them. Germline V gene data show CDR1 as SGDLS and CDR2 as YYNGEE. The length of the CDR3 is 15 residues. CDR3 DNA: TGTGCCAGCAGCCCGCGGACAGCCGGGGCCAACGTCCTGACTTTC. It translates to CASSPRTAGANVLTF. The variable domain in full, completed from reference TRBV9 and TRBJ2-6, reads DSGVTQTPKHLITATGQRVTLRCSPRSGDLSVYWYQQSLDQGLQFLIQYYNGEERAKGNILERFSAQQFPDLHSELNLSSLELGDSALYFCASSPRTAGANVLTFGAGSRLTVL.

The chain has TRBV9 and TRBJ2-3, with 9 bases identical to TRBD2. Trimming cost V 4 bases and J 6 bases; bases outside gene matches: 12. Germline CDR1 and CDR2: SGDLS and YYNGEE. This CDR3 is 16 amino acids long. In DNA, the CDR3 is TGTGCCAGCAGCCTTCTGGGCGGGGGGGTCAGGGATACGCAGTATTTT. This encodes CASSLLGGGVRDTQYF. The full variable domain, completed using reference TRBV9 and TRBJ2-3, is DSGVTQTPKHLITATGQRVTLRCSPRSGDLSVYWYQQSLDQGLQFLIQYYNGEERAKGNILERFSAQQFPDLHSELNLSSLELGDSALYFCASSLLGGGVRDTQYFGPGTRLTVL.

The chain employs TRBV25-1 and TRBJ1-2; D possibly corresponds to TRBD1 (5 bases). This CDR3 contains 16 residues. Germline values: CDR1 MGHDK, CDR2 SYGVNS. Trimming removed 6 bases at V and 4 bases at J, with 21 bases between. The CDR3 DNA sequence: TGTGCCAGCAGGCCCGCCCGGGGGTCCCCGGGCTATGGCTACACCTTC. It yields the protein CASRPARGSPGYGYTF.

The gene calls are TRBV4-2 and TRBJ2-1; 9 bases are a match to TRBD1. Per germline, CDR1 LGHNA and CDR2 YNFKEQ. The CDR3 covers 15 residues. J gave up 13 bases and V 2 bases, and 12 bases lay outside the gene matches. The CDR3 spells CASSQRLRQGEVQFF. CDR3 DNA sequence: TGTGCCAGCAGCCAACGCCTGCGACAGGGGGAAGTTCAGTTCTTC.

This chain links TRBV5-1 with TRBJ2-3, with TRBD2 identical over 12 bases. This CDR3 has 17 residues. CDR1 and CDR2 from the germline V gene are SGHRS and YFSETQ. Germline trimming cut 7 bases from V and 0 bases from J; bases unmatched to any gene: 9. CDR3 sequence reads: CASELAGGSLSTDTQYF. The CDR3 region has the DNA TGCGCCAGCGAACTAGCGGGGGGTTCCCTTAGCACAGATACGCAGTATTTT.

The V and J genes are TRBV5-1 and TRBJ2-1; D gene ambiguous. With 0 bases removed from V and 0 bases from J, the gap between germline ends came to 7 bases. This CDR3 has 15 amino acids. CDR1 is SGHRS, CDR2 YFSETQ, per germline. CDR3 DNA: TGCGCCAGCAGCTTGGGAGGAACCTCCTACAATGAGCAGTTCTTC. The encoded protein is CASSLGGTSYNEQFF.

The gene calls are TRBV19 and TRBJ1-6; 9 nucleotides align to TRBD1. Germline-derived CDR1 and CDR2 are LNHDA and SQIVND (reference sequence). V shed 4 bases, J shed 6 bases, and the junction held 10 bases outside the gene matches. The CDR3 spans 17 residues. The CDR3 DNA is TGTGCCAGTAGTACCCCCGCCGGGACAGGGAGTAATTCACCCCTCCACTTT. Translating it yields CASSTPAGTGSNSPLHF.

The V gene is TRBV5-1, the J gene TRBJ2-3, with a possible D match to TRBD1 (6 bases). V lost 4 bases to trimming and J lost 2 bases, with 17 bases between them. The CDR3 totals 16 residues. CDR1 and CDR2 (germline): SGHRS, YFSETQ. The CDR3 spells CASSHGQLSPTDTQYF. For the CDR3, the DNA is TGCGCCAGCAGCCACGGACAGCTCTCTCCCACAGATACGCAGTATTTT.

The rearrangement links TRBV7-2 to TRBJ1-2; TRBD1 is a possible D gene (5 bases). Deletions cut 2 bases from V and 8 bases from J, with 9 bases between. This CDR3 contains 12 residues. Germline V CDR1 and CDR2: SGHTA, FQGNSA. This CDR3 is CASSLQGSGYTF. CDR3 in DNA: TGTGCCAGCAGCTTACAGGGTTCGGGCTACACCTTC.